These 25 T cell receptor beta chains were sequenced from one sample in a study of blood T cell repertoires in COVID-19. TCRdb's table, derived via immunoSEQ multiplex PCR, lists solely in-frame clones and lacks some. The table has approximately 190,000 clones, around 84% seen once. The sequencing sample was made of peripheral blood. Receptors originate from a human donor in a cohort sampled during active COVID-19.

The chain combines TRBV19 with TRBJ1-2, with TRBD1 matching over 7 bases. The V gene's germline CDR1 is LNHDA and CDR2 SQIVND (reference sequence). The J segment lost 0 bases and the V segment lost 6 bases, leaving 4 bases of the junction unmatched. There are 14 residues in the CDR3. The DNA of the CDR3 is TGTGCCAGTAGGCCGACAGGGACTAACTATGGCTACACCTTC. It is translated as CASRPTGTNYGYTF.

The gene calls are TRBV29-1 and TRBJ2-3; 15 positions agree with TRBD2. The CDR3 length is 12 residues. The germline CDR1 and CDR2 sequences are SQVTM and ANQGSEA. The junction had 5 bases not matched to a gene; V was cut back by 7 bases and J by 12 bases. The CDR3 nucleotides are TGCAGCGAAGGGACTAGCGGGGGGCGCCAGTATTTT. It specifies CSEGTSGGRQYF.

This rearrangement joins TRBV19 to TRBJ2-1; 7 nucleotides agree with TRBD2. Germline CDR1 and CDR2: LNHDA and SQIVND (reference sequence). Unmatched junction bases numbered 9, after V lost 9 bases and J lost 4 bases. The CDR3 is 14 residues long. Here the CDR3 reads CASEMGGFYNEQFF. CDR3 sequence (DNA): TGTGCCAGCGAGATGGGGGGGTTTTACAATGAGCAGTTCTTC.

V gene TRBV30 combines with J gene TRBJ1-1, with D unclear. This CDR3 spans 16 amino acids. The germline V and J ends were trimmed by 0 bases and 1 base, with 15 bases remaining between them. CDR1 GTSNPN and CDR2 SVGIG come from the germline V gene (reference sequence). CDR3 nucleotides: TGTGCCTGGAGTGTATTCACCCCGGCAGGGAACACTGAAGCTTTCTTT. This translates into CAWSVFTPAGNTEAFF.

This chain links TRBV10-3 with TRBJ1-5; 9 nucleotides match TRBD1. The V gene end was trimmed by 2 bases and the J gene end by 5 bases; junction bases not matched to a gene: 10. The CDR3 has 17 residues. Germline V gives CDR1 ENHRY, CDR2 SYGVKD. DNA of the CDR3: TGTGCCATCAGTGAGGCGACCCCGCGGACAGGGGATCAGCCCCAGCATTTT. Protein product: CAISEATPRTGDQPQHF.

V and J are TRBV4-1 and TRBJ2-5; 8 bases fit TRBD1. The CDR3 runs 15 residues. Germline V CDR1 and CDR2: MGHRA, YSYEKL. V lost 1 base, J lost 5 bases, and 6 bases stayed unmatched. In nucleotides, the CDR3 is TGCGCCAGCAGCCAAGGGCCAGGGGGCACGGAGACCCAGTACTTC. Amino acids: CASSQGPGGTETQYF.

J is TRBJ1-2 and V is TRBV5-6; no definite D call. Germline values: CDR1 SGHDT, CDR2 YYEEEE. The CDR3 totals 13 residues. Trimming shortened V by 0 bases and J by 4 bases, and 7 bases separated the two germline ends. The DNA of the CDR3 is TGTGCCAGCAGCTTGGGGCCCTCCTATGGCTACACCTTC. The encoded protein is CASSLGPSYGYTF.

The gene calls are TRBV6-5 and TRBJ2-2; the D is unclear. Germline V CDR1 and CDR2: MNHEY, SVGAGI. The CDR3 has 13 residues. Trimming left V 2 bases short and J 5 bases short, with 6 bases between. CDR3 residues: CASSYGGTGELFF. CDR3 in DNA: TGTGCCAGCAGTTACGGCGGAACCGGGGAGCTGTTTTTT.

In its sample, this clone was seen a few times. The chain combines TRBV4-1 with TRBJ2-3, with TRBD2 matching 11 bases. The CDR3 contains 18 residues. CDR1 is MGHRA, CDR2 YSYEKL, per germline. The junction had 14 bases not matched to a gene; V was cut back by 5 bases and J by 4 bases. CDR3 loop: CASSFRATSGSLADTQYF. CDR3 bases: TGCGCCAGCAGCTTTCGCGCTACTAGCGGGAGCCTCGCAGATACGCAGTATTTT.

The rearrangement joins TRBV5-5 to TRBJ1-4, with D possibly TRBD1 on 6 matching bases. CDR1 and CDR2 from the germline V gene are SGHKS and YYEKEE (reference sequence). The CDR3 covers 15 residues. V was shortened by 4 bases and J by 7 bases, with 17 bases between the two germline ends. The CDR3 DNA reads as TGTGCCAGCAGCCCGGTAGACAGGATAGGTGAAAAACTGTTTTTT. The encoded protein is CASSPVDRIGEKLFF.

The chain uses TRBV4-1 and TRBJ1-6, with TRBD1 identical over 9 bases. Per germline, CDR1 MGHRA and CDR2 YSYEKL. The CDR3 has 17 amino acids. V lost 4 bases to trimming and J lost 8 bases; unmatched junction nucleotides: 12. The CDR3 here is CASSPWSGQGIDSPLHF. The CDR3 DNA sequence: TGCGCCAGCAGCCCCTGGTCGGGACAGGGTATCGATTCACCCCTCCACTTT.

This clone was seen more than once but under ten times. This rearrangement joins TRBV6-5 to TRBJ1-2, with 8 bases that match TRBD1. V lost 6 bases to trimming and J lost 8 bases; unmatched junction nucleotides: 8. Germline V gene sequence: CDR1 MNHEY, CDR2 SVGAGI. This CDR3 has 13 amino acids. The CDR3 reads CASSSGQVRGYTF. In nucleotides, the CDR3 is TGTGCCAGCAGCTCGGGACAGGTCCGCGGCTACACCTTC.

V gene TRBV6-2 or TRBV6-3 combines with J gene TRBJ1-6; maybe TRBD1 (5 bases). This CDR3 has 14 residues. The ends were cut back, 4 bases at V and 11 bases at J, with 15 bases in the middle. The germline CDR1 and CDR2 sequences are MNHEY and SVGEGT. This CDR3 reads CASSSFRGAAPLHF. In nucleotides, the CDR3 is TGTGCCAGCAGTTCCTTCCGCGGGGCGGCACCCCTCCACTTT.

This clone has a single count. The chain recombines TRBV2 with TRBJ2-3, with 8 bases matching TRBD2. After removal of 4 bases from V and 5 bases from J, the junction contained 5 bases not matched to a gene. The CDR3 consists of 14 residues. CDR1 SNHLY and CDR2 FYNNEI come from the germline V gene. The DNA of the CDR3 is TGTGCCAGCAGTGGAAGCGGGGGAGTAGATACGCAGTATTTT. Protein: CASSGSGGVDTQYF. The whole variable domain, filled in from reference TRBV2 and TRBJ2-3, reads EPEVTQTPSHQVTQMGQEVILRCVPISNHLYFYWYRQILGQKVEFLVSFYNNEISEKSEIFDDQFSVERPDGSNFTLKIRSTKLEDSAMYFCASSGSGGVDTQYFGPGTRLTVL.

As for this clone: The junction and the germline gene differ at one end; a read error may be behind it. This chain links TRBV5-1 with TRBJ2-7; 7 bases agree with TRBD1. Per the germline V gene, CDR1 is SGHRS and CDR2 is YFSETQ. This CDR3 is 15 amino acids long. The CDR3 nucleotides are TGCGCCAGCAGCTTGGCCGGCAGGGGGTTATCTACATTGGTGTTC. Translating it yields CASSLAGRGLSTLVF.

The V and J genes are TRBV18 and TRBJ2-7; 7 nucleotides align to TRBD1. This CDR3 contains 14 residues. CDR1 is KGHSH, CDR2 LQKENI, per germline. Germline trimming cut 4 bases from V and 0 bases from J; bases unmatched to any gene: 3. The CDR3 here is CASSRRDSSYEQYF. CDR3 DNA: TGTGCCAGCTCACGACGGGACAGCTCCTACGAGCAGTACTTC.

The J gene is TRBJ2-3, the V gene TRBV6-5, with TRBD2 identical over 14 bases. This CDR3 is built from 15 residues. V was pared by 7 bases and J by 4 bases, with 4 bases of the junction left unmatched. CDR1 and CDR2 (germline): MNHEY, SVGAGI. For the CDR3, the DNA is TGTGCCAGCAAGGGGACTAGCGGGAGACCAGATACGCAGTATTTT. It translates to CASKGTSGRPDTQYF.

Here the CDR3 reads CASREGRGTVEQFF. The DNA for the CDR3 is TGTGCCAGCAGGGAAGGGCGGGGGACCGTCGAGCAGTTCTTC. The V call is TRBV11-2, the J call TRBJ2-1, with TRBD2 matching over 7 bases. The CDR3 spans 14 residues. J was trimmed by 10 bases and V by 6 bases; bases with no gene match: 12. Germline CDR1 and CDR2: SGHAT and FQNNGV.

This chain links TRBV7-9 with TRBJ1-2; no reliable D call. The CDR3 sequence is 15 residues long. V gave up 5 bases and J gave up 4 bases, with 17 bases separating them. Germline CDR1 SEHNR, CDR2 FQNEAQ (reference sequence). CDR3 nucleotide sequence: TGTGCCAGCAGCCAAGTGGCTCAATATACCTATGGCTACACCTTC. This encodes CASSQVAQYTYGYTF.

J is TRBJ2-3 and V is TRBV6-1, with 7 bases fitting TRBD1. V was clipped by 2 bases and J by 5 bases; unmatched bases: 7. The CDR3 totals 15 residues. CDR1 is MNHNS, CDR2 SASEGT, per germline. CDR3 DNA sequence: TGTGCCAGCAGTGAACAGGGGGATGGAGGAGATACGCAGTATTTT. Translating gives CASSEQGDGGDTQYF.

The chain carries TRBV14 and TRBJ1-5; no definite D call. Trimming removed 1 base at V and 4 bases at J, with 5 bases between. CDR3 length: 13 amino acids. Per germline, CDR1 SGHDN and CDR2 FVKESK. Here the CDR3 reads CASSQGGNQPQHF. DNA for the CDR3: TGTGCCAGCAGCCAAGGAGGGAATCAGCCCCAGCATTTT. The whole variable domain, remainder taken from reference TRBV14 and TRBJ1-5, is EAGVTQFPSHSVIEKGQTVTLRCDPISGHDNLYWYRRVMGKEIKFLLHFVKESKQDESGMPNNRFLAERTGGTYSTLKVQPAELEDSGVYFCASSQGGNQPQHFGDGTRLSIL.

The CDR3 coding sequence is TGTGCCACCACCAGGGGAGCTGGGGCCAACGTCCTGACTTTC. Encoded protein: CATTRGAGANVLTF. This chain uses TRBV19 with TRBJ2-6, with D possibly matching TRBD1 (6 bases). The CDR3 spans 14 residues. Trimming removed 10 bases at V and 2 bases at J, with 12 bases between. Looked up from germline, CDR1 is LNHDA and CDR2 is SQIVND (reference sequence).

The chain couples TRBV30 to TRBJ2-7; TRBD2 agrees at 9 bases. Germline CDR1 is GTSNPN and CDR2 is SVGIG (reference sequence). The CDR3 has 17 residues. V gave up 1 base and J gave up 2 bases; unmatched junction bases: 12. CDR3 in amino acids: CAWSDPPRLAVTYEQYF. The CDR3 DNA follows: TGTGCCTGGAGTGACCCCCCCCGACTAGCGGTAACCTACGAGCAGTACTTC.

The chain links TRBV9 to TRBJ2-1; 8 bases map to TRBD2. CDR3 size: 16 residues. With 0 bases clipped from V and 0 bases from J, the junction kept 2 bases outside the gene matches. Germline V gene sequence: CDR1 SGDLS, CDR2 YYNGEE. The CDR3 protein is CASSVDSGSSYNEQFF. CDR3 DNA sequence: TGTGCCAGCAGCGTAGACAGCGGGAGCTCCTACAATGAGCAGTTCTTC. The complete variable domain, with remaining parts taken from reference TRBV9 and TRBJ2-1, reads DSGVTQTPKHLITATGQRVTLRCSPRSGDLSVYWYQQSLDQGLQFLIQYYNGEERAKGNILERFSAQQFPDLHSELNLSSLELGDSALYFCASSVDSGSSYNEQFFGPGTRLTVL.

The chain recombines TRBV10-2 with TRBJ2-7; D unclear. The CDR3 has 14 amino acids. The V gene's germline CDR1 is WSHSY and CDR2 SAAADI. Trimming took 3 bases from V and 5 from J, leaving 14 bases between them. The CDR3 DNA follows: TGCGCCAGCAGTGATCTCGTTTTGGGCAACGAGCAGTACGTC. This gives the protein CASSDLVLGNEQYV.